The TCR beta chain described here comes from a study of T cells in tuberculosis. Trimming took 3 bases from V and 4 from J, leaving 9 bases between them. Germline V gene lookup returns CDR1 MNHNS and CDR2 SASEGT. This CDR3 contains 13 residues. This clone appeared a few times. Clones were sequenced by immunoSEQ multiplex PCR, and TCRdb holds only the in-frame ones, with some missing. The sample lists 25,000 to 30,000 clones, 85% to 90% occurring once. This TCR was sampled from a donor under 30 with latent tuberculosis or without tuberculosis infection. The J gene is TRBJ1-2, the V gene TRBV6-1, with D maybe TRBD1 (6 bases). The material sequenced was PBMCs. The CDR3 DNA is TGTGCCAGCAGTGAGGACAGTGGCTATGGCTACACCTTC. It codes for CASSEDSGYGYTF.